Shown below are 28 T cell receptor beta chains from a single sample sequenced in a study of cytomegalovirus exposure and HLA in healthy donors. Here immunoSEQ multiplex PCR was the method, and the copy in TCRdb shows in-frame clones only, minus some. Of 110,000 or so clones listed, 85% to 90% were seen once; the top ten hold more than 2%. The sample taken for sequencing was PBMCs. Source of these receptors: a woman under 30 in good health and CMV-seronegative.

In nucleotides, the CDR3 is TGTGCCAGCAGTTTCGCGGGGACCGGCGGGGAGCTGTTTTTT. This codes for CASSFAGTGGELFF. This rearrangement joins TRBV28 to TRBJ2-2; tentatively, D is TRBD2 (6 bases). V lost 3 bases and J 7 bases, leaving 12 bases between the germline ends. The CDR3 runs 14 residues. Per germline, CDR1 MDHEN and CDR2 SYDVKM.

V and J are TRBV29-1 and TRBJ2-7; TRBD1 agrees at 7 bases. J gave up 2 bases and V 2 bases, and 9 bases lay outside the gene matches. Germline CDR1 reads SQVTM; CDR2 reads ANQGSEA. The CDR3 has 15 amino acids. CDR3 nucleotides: TGCAGCGTTGAACCCAAACAGGGGTGTACCTACGAGCAGTACTTC. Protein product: CSVEPKQGCTYEQYF.

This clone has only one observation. CDR3 sequence reads: CASSVLQGDQTEAFF. Written as DNA, the CDR3 is TGTGCCAGCAGCGTTTTACAGGGGGACCAAACTGAAGCTTTCTTT. The chain recombines TRBV9 with TRBJ1-1; 8 bases map to TRBD1. This CDR3 is 15 amino acids long. The germline gives CDR1 SGDLS, CDR2 YYNGEE. The V gene end was trimmed by 2 bases and the J gene end by 5 bases; junction bases not matched to a gene: 8.

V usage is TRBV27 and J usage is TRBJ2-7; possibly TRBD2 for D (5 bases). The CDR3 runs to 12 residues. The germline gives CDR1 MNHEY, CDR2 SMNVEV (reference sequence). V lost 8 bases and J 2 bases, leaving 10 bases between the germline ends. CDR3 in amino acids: CASGRGTYEQYF. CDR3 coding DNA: TGTGCCAGCGGCCGGGGAACCTACGAGCAGTACTTC.

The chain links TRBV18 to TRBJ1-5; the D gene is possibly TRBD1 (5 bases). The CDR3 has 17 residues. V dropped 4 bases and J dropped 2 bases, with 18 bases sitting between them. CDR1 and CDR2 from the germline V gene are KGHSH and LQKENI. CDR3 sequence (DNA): TGTGCCAGCTCACTCCGGACAATTTCTCAGGGCAATCAGCCCCAGCATTTT. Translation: CASSLRTISQGNQPQHF.

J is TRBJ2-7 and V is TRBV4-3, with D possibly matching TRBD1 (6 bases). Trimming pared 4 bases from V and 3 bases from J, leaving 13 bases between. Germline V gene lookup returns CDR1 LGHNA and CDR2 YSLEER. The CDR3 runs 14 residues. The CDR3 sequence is CASSRRTDYYEQYF. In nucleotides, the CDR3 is TGCGCCAGCAGCCGTAGGACAGATTACTACGAGCAGTACTTC.

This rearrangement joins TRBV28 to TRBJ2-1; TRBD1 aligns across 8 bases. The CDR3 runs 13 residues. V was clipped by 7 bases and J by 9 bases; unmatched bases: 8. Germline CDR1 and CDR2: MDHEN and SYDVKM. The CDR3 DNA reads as TGTGCCAGCAAGCTAGACAGGGGAGGTGAGCAGTTCTTC. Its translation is CASKLDRGGEQFF. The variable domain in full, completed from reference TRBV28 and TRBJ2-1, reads DVKVTQSSRYLVKRTGEKVFLECVQDMDHENMFWYRQDPGLGLRLIYFSYDVKMKEKGDIPEGYSVSREKKERFSLILESASTNQTSMYLCASKLDRGGEQFFGPGTRLTVL.

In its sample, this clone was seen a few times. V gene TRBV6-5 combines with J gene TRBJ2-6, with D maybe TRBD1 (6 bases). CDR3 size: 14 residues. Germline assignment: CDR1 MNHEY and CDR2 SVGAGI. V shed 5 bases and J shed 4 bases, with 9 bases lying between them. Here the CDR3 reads CASSRQAGANVLTF. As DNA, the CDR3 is TGTGCCAGCAGTCGACAGGCAGGGGCCAACGTCCTGACTTTC.

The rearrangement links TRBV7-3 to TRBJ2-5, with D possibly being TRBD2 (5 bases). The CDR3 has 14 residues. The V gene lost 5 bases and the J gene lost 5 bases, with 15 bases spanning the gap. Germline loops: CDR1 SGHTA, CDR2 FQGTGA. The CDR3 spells CASSPTRGLETQYF. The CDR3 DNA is TGTGCCAGCAGCCCCACCCGGGGATTGGAGACCCAGTACTTC.

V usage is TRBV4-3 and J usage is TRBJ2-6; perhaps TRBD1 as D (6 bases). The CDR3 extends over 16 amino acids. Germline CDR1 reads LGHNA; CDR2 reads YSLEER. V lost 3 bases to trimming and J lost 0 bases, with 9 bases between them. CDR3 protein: CASSQGAVSGANVLTF. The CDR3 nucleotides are TGCGCCAGCAGCCAGGGGGCAGTCTCTGGGGCCAACGTCCTGACTTTC.

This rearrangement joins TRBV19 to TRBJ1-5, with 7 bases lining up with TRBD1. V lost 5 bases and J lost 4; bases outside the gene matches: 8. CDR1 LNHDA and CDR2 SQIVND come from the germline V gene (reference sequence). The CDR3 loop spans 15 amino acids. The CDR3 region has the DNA TGTGCCAGTAGTGCAGACAGGGTAGGAAATCAGCCCCAGCATTTT. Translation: CASSADRVGNQPQHF. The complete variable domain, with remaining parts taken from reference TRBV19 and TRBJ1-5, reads DGGITQSPKYLFRKEGQNVTLSCEQNLNHDAMYWYRQDPGQGLRLIYYSQIVNDFQKGDIAEGYSVSREKKESFPLTVTSAQKNPTAFYLCASSADRVGNQPQHFGDGTRLSIL.

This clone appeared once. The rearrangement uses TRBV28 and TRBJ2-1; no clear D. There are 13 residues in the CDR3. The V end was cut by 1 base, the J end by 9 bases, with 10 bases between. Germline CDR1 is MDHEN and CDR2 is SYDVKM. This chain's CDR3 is CASSLYAGGEQFF. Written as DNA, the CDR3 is TGTGCCAGCAGTTTATACGCCGGTGGTGAGCAGTTCTTC.

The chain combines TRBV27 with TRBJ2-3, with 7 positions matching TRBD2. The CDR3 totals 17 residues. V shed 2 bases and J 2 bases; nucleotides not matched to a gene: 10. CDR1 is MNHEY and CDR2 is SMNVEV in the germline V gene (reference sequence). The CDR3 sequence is CASSLLGGGSVTDTQYF. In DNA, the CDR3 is TGTGCCAGCAGTTTACTGGGTGGCGGGAGTGTCACAGATACGCAGTATTTT.

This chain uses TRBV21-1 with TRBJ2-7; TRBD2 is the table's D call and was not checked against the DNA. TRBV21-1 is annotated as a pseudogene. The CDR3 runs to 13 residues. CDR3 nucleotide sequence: TGTGCCAGCAGCAACAGTCTAGTCTGCGAGCAGTACTTC. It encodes CASSNSLVCEQYF.

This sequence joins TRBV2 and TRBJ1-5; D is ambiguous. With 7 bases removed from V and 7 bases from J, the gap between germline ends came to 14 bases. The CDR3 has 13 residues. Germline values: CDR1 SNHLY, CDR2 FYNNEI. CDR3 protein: CASTPEGRQPQHF. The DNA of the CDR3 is TGTGCCAGCACCCCTGAGGGTCGCCAGCCCCAGCATTTT.

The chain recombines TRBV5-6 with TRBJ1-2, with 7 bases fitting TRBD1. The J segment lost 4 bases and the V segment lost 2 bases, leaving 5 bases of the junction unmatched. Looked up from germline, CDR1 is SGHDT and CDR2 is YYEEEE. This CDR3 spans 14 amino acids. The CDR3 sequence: CASSLGTDFYGYTF. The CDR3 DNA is TGTGCCAGCAGCTTAGGGACAGACTTCTATGGCTACACCTTC.

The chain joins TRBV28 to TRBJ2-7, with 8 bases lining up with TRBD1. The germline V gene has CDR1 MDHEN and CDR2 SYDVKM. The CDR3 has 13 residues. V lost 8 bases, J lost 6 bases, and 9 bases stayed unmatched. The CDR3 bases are TGTGCCAGCCGGGCAGGGGGCGCGGGCGAGCAGTACTTC. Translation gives CASRAGGAGEQYF.

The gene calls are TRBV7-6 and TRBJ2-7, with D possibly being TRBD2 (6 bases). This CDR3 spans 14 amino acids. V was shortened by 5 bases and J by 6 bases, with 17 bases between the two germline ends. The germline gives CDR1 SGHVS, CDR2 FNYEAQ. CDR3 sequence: CASSLSEGGLEQYF. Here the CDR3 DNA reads TGTGCCAGCAGCCTATCCGAGGGAGGCCTCGAGCAGTACTTC.

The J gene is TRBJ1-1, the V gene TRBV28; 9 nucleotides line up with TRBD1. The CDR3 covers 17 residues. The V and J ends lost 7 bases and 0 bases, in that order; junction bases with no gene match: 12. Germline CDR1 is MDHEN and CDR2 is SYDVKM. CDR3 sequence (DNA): TGTGCCAGCAACCCATCCGGGACAGGGAGCATGAACACTGAAGCTTTCTTT. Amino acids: CASNPSGTGSMNTEAFF.

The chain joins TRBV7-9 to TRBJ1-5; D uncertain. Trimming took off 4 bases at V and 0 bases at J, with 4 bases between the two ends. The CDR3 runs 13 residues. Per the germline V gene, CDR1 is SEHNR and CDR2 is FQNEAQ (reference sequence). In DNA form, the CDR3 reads TGTGCCAGCAGCTCGTATAGCAATCAGCCCCAGCATTTT. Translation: CASSSYSNQPQHF.

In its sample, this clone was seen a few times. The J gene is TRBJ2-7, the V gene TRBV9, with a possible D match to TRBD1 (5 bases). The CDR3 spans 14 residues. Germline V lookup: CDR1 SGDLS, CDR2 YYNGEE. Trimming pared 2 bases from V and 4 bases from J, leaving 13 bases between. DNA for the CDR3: TGTGCCAGCAGCGTTACCGACAGACCTTACGAGCAGTACTTC. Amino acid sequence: CASSVTDRPYEQYF.

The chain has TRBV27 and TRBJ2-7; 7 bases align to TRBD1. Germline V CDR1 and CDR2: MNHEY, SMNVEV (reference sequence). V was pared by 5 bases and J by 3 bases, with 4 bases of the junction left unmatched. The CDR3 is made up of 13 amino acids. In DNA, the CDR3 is TGTGCCAGCAGTCCGAGGACAGGCTACGAGCAGTACTTC. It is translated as CASSPRTGYEQYF.

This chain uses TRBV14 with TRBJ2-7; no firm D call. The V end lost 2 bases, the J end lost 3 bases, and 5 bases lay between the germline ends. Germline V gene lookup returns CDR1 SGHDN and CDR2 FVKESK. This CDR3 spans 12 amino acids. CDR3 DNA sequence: TGTGCCAGCAGCCAAAATTACTACGAGCAGTACTTC. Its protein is CASSQNYYEQYF. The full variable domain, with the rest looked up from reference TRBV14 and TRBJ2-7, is EAGVTQFPSHSVIEKGQTVTLRCDPISGHDNLYWYRRVMGKEIKFLLHFVKESKQDESGMPNNRFLAERTGGTYSTLKVQPAELEDSGVYFCASSQNYYEQYFGPGTRLTVT.

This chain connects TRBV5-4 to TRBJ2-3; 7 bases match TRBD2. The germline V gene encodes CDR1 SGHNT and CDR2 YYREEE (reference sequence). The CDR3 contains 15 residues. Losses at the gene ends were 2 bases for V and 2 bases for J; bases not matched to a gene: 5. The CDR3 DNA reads TGTGCCAGCAGCTTAACACTAGCGAACACAGATACGCAGTATTTT. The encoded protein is CASSLTLANTDTQYF.

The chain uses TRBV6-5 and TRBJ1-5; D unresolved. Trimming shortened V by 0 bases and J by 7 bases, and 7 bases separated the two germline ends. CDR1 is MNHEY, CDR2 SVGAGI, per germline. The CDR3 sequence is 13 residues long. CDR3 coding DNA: TGTGCCAGCAGTTACTCGATACACCAGCCCCAGCATTTT. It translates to CASSYSIHQPQHF.

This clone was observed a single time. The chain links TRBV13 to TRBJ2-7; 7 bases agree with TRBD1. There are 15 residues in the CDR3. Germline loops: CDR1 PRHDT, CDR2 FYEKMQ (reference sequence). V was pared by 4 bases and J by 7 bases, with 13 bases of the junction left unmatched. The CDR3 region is CASSSPWTGVLEQYF. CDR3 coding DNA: TGTGCCAGCAGCTCCCCCTGGACAGGAGTGCTTGAGCAGTACTTC.

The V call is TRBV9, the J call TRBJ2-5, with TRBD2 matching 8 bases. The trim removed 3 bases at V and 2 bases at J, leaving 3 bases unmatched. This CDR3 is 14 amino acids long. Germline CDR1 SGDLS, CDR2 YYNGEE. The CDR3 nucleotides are TGTGCCAGCAGCGAGGGGACTAGGCAAGAGACCCAGTACTTC. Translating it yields CASSEGTRQETQYF.

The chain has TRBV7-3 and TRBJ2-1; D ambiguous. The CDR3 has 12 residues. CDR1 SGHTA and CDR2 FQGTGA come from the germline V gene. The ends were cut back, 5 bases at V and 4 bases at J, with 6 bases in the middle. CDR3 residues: CASSLPYNEQFF. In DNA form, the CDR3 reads TGTGCCAGCAGCCTACCTTACAATGAGCAGTTCTTC.